The text below deals with one TCR beta chain. The target antigen is unknown. This sample is part of a study of cytomegalovirus exposure and HLA in healthy donors. General study points: In vitro testing confirmed a few CMV-associated chains as specific for CMV antigens. Most TCRs appeared rarely, but some public TCRs recurred in many donors. TCR beta chains numbering under 200 were designated cytomegalovirus-associated.

V was cut by 3 bases and J by 6 bases, with 11 bases left in between. CDR3 length: 14 amino acids. Germline loops: CDR1 SGHTA, CDR2 FQGNSA. Produced via immunoSEQ multiplex PCR; TCRdb's table is partial and in-frame only. The sample carries approximately 130,000 clones, more than 75% recorded once. The donors belonged to the roughly 130-subject validation cohort, separate from the roughly 700-subject first cohort. The sequenced sample was PBMCs. The chain couples TRBV7-2 to TRBJ1-4; no clear D. The source is a woman aged 25 to 39 in good health and CMV-seronegative. The CDR3 loop is CASSLGSPHEKLFF. DNA of the CDR3: TGTGCCAGCAGCTTGGGGAGCCCCCATGAAAAACTGTTTTTT.